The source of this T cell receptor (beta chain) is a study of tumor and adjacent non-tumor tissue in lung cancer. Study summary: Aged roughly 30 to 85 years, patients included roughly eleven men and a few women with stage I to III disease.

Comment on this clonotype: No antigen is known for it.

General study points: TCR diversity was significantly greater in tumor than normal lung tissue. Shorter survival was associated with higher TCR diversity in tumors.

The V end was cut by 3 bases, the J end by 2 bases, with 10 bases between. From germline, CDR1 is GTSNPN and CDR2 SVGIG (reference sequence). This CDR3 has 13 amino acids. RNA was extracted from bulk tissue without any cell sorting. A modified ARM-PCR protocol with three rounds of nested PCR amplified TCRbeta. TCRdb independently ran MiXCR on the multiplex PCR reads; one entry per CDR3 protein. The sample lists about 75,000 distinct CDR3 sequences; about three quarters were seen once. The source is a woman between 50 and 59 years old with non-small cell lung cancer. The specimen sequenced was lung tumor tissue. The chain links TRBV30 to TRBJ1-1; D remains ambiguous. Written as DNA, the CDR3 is TGTGCCTGGAGAAATCAACTAAACACTGAAGCTTTCTTT. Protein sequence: CAWRNQLNTEAFF.